This TCR beta chain comes out of a study of blood T cell repertoires in COVID-19. Study summary: Nucleic acid was either cDNA or gDNA, and it came from T cells, B-cell-depleted T cells, or PBMCs.

CDR1 and CDR2 (germline): MNHEY, SVGAGI. V dropped 6 bases and J dropped 1 base, with 7 bases sitting between them. The CDR3 loop spans 12 amino acids. The authors' processing: For nucleated cells, counts were estimated from reference gene primer amplification. Sequencing was performed with immunoSEQ multiplex PCR; in TCRdb, only in-frame clones are kept and a portion is missing. Clonal size and the V and J genes are those of that table, whereas D and trimming came from the DNA. In the table there are around 130,000 clones, around nine tenths of which are singletons. The sequence derives from a woman between 45 and 65 years old with acute or convalescent COVID-19. Sequenced material: peripheral blood. The chain has TRBV6-5 and TRBJ2-7, with D possibly TRBD1 on 5 matching bases. CDR3 coding DNA: TGTGCCAGCAGCCCAGGGTCCTACGAGCAGTACTTC. The encoded protein is CASSPGSYEQYF.